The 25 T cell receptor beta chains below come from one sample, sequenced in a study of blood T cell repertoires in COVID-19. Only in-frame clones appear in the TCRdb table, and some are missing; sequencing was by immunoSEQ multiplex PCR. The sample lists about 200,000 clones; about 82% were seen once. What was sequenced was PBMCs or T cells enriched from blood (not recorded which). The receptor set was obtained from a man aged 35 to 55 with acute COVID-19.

The CDR3 bases are TGTGCCAGCTCACCAATAGGGGGCACTGAAGCTTTCTTT. Translating it yields CASSPIGGTEAFF. The genes are TRBV18 and TRBJ1-1, with D maybe TRBD1 (6 bases). The CDR3 consists of 13 residues. Trimming took off 2 bases at V and 4 bases at J, with 8 bases between the two ends. Germline CDR1 reads KGHSH; CDR2 reads LQKENI. Full variable domain (rest looked up from reference TRBV18 and TRBJ1-1): NAGVMQNPRHLVRRRGQEARLRCSPMKGHSHVYWYRQLPEEGLKFMVYLQKENIIDESGMPKERFSAEFPKEGPSILRIQQVVRGDSAAYFCASSPIGGTEAFFGQGTRLTVV.

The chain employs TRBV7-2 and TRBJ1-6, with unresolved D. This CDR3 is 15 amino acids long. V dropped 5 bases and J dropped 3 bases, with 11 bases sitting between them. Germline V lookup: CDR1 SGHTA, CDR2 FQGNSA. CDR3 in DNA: TGTGCCAGCAGCCCTTACGCAGTCTATAATTCACCCCTCCACTTT. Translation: CASSPYAVYNSPLHF.

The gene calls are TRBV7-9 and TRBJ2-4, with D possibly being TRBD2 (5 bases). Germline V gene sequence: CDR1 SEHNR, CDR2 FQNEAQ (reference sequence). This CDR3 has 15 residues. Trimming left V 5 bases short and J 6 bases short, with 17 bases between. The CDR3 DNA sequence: TGTGCCAGCAGCCTAACTGGGAGTTTCGGAAACATTCAGTACTTC. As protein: CASSLTGSFGNIQYF.

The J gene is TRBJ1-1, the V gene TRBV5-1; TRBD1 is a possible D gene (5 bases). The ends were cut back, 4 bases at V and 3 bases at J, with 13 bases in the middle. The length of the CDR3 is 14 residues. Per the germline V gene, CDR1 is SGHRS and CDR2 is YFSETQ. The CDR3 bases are TGCGCCAGCAGCACCCTTGGGGCAGACACTGAAGCTTTCTTT. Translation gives CASSTLGADTEAFF.

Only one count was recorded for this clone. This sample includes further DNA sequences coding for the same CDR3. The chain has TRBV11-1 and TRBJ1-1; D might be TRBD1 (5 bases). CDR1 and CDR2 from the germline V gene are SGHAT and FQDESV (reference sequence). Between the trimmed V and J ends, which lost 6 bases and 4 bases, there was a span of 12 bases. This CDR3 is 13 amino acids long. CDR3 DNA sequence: TGTGCCAGCAGTGGCTTCGGGGGCACTGAAGCTTTCTTT. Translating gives CASSGFGGTEAFF.

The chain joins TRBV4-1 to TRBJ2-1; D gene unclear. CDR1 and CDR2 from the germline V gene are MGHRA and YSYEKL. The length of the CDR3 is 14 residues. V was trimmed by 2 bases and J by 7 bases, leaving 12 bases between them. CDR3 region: CASSQSLIGNEQFF. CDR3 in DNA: TGCGCCAGCAGCCAATCCCTAATCGGGAATGAGCAGTTCTTC.

The CDR3 here is CASSPERADQPQHF. In nucleotides, the CDR3 is TGTGCCAGCAGCCCCGAGCGGGCGGATCAGCCCCAGCATTTT. This chain joins TRBV7-8 and TRBJ1-5, with D hard to call. Trimming took off 5 bases at V and 5 bases at J, with 13 bases between the two ends. The CDR3 is made up of 14 amino acids. Germline CDR1 and CDR2: SGHVS and FQNEAQ.

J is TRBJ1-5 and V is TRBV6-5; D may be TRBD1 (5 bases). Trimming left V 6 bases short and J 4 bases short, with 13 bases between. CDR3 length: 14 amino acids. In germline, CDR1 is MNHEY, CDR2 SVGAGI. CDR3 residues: CASSRDSTNQPQHF. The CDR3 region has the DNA TGTGCCAGCAGCCGCGACAGCACTAATCAGCCCCAGCATTTT.

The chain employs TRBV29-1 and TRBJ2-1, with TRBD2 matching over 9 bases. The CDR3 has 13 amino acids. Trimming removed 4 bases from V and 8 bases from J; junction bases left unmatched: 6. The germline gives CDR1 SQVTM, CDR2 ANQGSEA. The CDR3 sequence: CSVGGSGSYEQFF. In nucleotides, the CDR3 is TGCAGCGTTGGGGGTAGCGGGAGCTATGAGCAGTTCTTC.

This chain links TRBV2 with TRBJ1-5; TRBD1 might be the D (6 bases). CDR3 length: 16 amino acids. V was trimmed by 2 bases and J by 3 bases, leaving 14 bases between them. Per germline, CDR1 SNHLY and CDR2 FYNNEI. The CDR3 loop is CASSEFPTGINQPQHF. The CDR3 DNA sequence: TGTGCCAGCAGTGAATTCCCGACAGGAATCAATCAGCCCCAGCATTTT.

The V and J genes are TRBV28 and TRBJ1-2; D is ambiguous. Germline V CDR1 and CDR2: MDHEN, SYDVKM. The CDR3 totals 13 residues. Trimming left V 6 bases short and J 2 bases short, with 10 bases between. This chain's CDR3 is CASRSTENYGYTF. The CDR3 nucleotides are TGTGCCAGCAGATCGACTGAGAACTATGGCTACACCTTC.

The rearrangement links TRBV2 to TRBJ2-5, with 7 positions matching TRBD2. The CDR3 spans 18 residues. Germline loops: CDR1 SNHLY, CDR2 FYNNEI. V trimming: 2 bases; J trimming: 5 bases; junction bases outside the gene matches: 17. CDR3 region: CASSETGLRERWGETQYF. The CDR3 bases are TGTGCCAGCAGTGAAACGGGTCTGCGGGAGAGGTGGGGGGAGACCCAGTACTTC.

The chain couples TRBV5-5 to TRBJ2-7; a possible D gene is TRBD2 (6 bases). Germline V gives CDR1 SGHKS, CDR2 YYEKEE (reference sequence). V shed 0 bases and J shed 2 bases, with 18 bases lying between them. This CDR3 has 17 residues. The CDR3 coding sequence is TGTGCCAGCAGCTTGGCGGTCTATCCCGGGGGTACCTACGAGCAGTACTTC. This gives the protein CASSLAVYPGGTYEQYF.

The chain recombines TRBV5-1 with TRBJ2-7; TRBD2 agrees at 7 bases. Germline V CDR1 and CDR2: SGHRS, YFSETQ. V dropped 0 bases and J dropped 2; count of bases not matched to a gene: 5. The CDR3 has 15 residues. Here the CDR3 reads CASSLVSGLTYEQYF. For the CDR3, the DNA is TGCGCCAGCAGCTTGGTTAGCGGGCTTACCTACGAGCAGTACTTC.

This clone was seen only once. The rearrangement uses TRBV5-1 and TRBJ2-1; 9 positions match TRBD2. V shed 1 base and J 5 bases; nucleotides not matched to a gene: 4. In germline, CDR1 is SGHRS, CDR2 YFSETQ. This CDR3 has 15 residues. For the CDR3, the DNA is TGCGCCAGCAGCTTGTTGGCTAGCGGGGACAATGAGCAGTTCTTC. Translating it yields CASSLLASGDNEQFF.

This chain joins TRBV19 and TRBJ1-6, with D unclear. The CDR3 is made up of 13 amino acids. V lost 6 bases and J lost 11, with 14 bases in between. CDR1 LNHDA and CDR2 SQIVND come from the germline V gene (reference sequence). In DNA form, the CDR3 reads TGTGCCAGTAGCAGCCCCGGGTTCACACCCCTCCACTTT. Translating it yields CASSSPGFTPLHF.

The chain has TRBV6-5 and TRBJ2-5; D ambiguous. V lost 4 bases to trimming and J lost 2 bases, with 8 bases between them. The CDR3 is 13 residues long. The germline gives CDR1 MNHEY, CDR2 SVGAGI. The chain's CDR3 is CASSLDLQETQYF. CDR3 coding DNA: TGTGCCAGCAGTTTAGACTTACAAGAGACCCAGTACTTC.

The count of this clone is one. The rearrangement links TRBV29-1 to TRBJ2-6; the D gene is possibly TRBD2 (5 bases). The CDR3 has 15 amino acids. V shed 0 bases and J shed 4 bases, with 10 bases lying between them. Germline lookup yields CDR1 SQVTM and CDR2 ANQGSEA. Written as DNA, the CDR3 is TGCAGCGTTGAAGATCGCGGGTCCGGGGCCAACGTCCTGACTTTC. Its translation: CSVEDRGSGANVLTF. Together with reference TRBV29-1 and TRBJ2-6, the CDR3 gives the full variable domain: SAVISQKPSRDICQRGTSLTIQCQVDSQVTMMFWYRQQPGQSLTLIATANQGSEATYESGFVIDKFPISRPNLTFSTLTVSNMSPEDSSIYLCSVEDRGSGANVLTFGAGSRLTVL.

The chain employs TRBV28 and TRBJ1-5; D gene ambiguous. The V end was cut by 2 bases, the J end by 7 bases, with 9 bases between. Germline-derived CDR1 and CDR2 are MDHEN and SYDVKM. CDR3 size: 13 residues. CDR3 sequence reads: CASSLPARQPQHF. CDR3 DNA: TGTGCCAGCAGTTTACCTGCTAGGCAGCCCCAGCATTTT.

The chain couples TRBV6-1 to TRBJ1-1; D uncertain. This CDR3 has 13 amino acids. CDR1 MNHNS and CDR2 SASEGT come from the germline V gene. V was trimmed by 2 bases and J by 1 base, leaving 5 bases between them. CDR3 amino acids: CASSESGNTEAFF. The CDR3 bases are TGTGCCAGCAGTGAATCAGGGAACACTGAAGCTTTCTTT.

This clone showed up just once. CDR3 nucleotide sequence: TGCAGCGTTGAAGTAGCCGGGGGTACTGAAGCTTTCTTT. Protein product: CSVEVAGGTEAFF. The V gene is TRBV29-1, the J gene TRBJ1-1, with D possibly matching TRBD1 (5 bases). CDR3 length: 13 amino acids. V was cut by 1 base and J by 5 bases, with 11 bases left in between. Germline-derived CDR1 and CDR2 are SQVTM and ANQGSEA. Supplemented by reference TRBV29-1 and TRBJ1-1, the full variable domain reads SAVISQKPSRDICQRGTSLTIQCQVDSQVTMMFWYRQQPGQSLTLIATANQGSEATYESGFVIDKFPISRPNLTFSTLTVSNMSPEDSSIYLCSVEVAGGTEAFFGQGTRLTVV.

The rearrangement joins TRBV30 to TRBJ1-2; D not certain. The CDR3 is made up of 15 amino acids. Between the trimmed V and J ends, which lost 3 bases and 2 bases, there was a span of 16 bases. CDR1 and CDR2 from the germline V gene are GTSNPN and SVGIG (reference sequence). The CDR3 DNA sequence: TGTGCCTGGAGCGCCCTGGTGGGCTCGAACTATGGCTACACCTTC. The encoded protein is CAWSALVGSNYGYTF.

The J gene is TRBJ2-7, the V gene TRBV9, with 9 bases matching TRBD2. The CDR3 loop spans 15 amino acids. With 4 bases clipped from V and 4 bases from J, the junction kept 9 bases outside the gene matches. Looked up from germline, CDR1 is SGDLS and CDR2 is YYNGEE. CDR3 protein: CASSSTSGQAYEQYF. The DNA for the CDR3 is TGTGCCAGCAGCTCAACTAGCGGGCAGGCGTACGAGCAGTACTTC. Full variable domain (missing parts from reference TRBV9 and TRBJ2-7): DSGVTQTPKHLITATGQRVTLRCSPRSGDLSVYWYQQSLDQGLQFLIQYYNGEERAKGNILERFSAQQFPDLHSELNLSSLELGDSALYFCASSSTSGQAYEQYFGPGTRLTVT.

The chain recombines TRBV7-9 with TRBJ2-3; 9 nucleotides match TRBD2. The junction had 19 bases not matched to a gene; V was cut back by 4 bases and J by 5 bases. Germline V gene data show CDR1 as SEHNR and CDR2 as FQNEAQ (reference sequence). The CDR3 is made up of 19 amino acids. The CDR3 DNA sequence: TGTGCCAGCAGCTCCGACAGCTTGTGGCGGGAGGGGTGGGTAGATACGCAGTATTTT. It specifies CASSSDSLWREGWVDTQYF.

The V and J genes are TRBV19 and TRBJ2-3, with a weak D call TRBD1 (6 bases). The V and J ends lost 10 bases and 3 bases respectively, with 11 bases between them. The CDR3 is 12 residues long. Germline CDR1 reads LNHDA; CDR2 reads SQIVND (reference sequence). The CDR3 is CAIPRGTDTQYF. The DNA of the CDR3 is TGTGCCATCCCTAGGGGGACAGATACGCAGTATTTT.